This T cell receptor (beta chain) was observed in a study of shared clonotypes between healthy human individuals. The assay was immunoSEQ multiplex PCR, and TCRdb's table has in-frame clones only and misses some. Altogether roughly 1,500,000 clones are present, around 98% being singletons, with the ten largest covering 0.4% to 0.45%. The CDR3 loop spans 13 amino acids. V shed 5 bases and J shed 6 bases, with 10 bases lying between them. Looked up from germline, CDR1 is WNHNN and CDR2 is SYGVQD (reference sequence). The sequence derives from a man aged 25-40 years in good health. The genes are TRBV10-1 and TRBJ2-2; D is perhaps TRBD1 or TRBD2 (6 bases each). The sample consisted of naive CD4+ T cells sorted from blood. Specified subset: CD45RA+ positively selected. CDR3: CASSRGPPGELFF. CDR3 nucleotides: TGCGCCAGCAGTCGGGGGCCACCCGGGGAGCTGTTTTTT.